The TCR beta chain under discussion was sequenced for a study of T-cell reconstitution after alpha-beta-depleted transplantation in children. Unique molecular identifiers were incorporated into the prepared TCRbeta library. TCRdb itself ran the PCR reads through MiXCR, one entry per CDR3 protein. This sample yields approximately 350,000 distinct CDR3 sequences, of which 10% are seen a single time; 2.4% belongs to the top ten. This clonotype was seen only a few times. Sequencing was performed on PBMCs from the stem cell graft donor, taken from the stem cell graft. The origin of this receptor is a human donor who donated a stem cell graft to a child with acute lymphoblastic leukemia.

In DNA, the CDR3 is TGTGCCAGCAAAGGGACCTATGGCTACACCTTC. Translated: CASKGTYGYTF. The J gene is TRBJ1-2, the V gene TRBV28, with D possibly TRBD1 on 5 matching bases. The CDR3 has 11 residues. The ends were cut back, 7 bases at V and 4 bases at J, with 7 bases in the middle. Germline lookup yields CDR1 MDHEN and CDR2 SYDVKM.